This is a list of T cell receptor beta chains from one sample in a study of CD8+CD57+ T cells in acquired aplastic anemia. Each CDR3 protein gets one entry after TCRdb re-called the reads with MiXCR. Here the sample spans fewer than 200,000 distinct CDR3 sequences, 71% being singletons. The sequencing sample was made of sorted CD4+, CD8+, or CD8+CD57+ T cells (not recorded which) from PBMCs. These receptors came from a human donor with aplastic anemia. Both conserved end residues are part of each CDR3. Fields, in order: J gene, CDR3 length, V gene, clone size, D gene, CDR3 protein, CDR3 DNA. A D gene is named only where the DNA matches it firmly. Size is omitted from some rows. Given values are once, few, many or a class for expanded clones.

TRBJ2-7 13 TRBV20-1 few TRBD2 CSARTSGSYEQYF TGCAGTGCTCGTACTAGCGGGAGCTACGAGCAGTACTTC
TRBJ1-2 18 TRBV24-1 - TRBD1 CATSGAWGQPSPNYGYTF TGTGCCACCAGTGGGGCCTGGGGACAGCCTAGTCCTAACTATGGCTACACCTTC
TRBJ2-7 11 TRBV20-1 - TRBD1 CSAKTGYEQYF TGCAGTGCTAAGACAGGGTACGAGCAGTACTTC
TRBJ2-7 14 TRBV7-8 - TRBD2 CASSVGGLAVAQYF TGTGCCAGCAGCGTAGGGGGACTAGCGGTAGCGCAGTACTTC
TRBJ1-1 13 TRBV20-1 - - CSAFFQANTEAFF TGCAGTGCTTTCTTTCAGGCGAACACTGAAGCTTTCTTT
TRBJ2-5 17 TRBV11-2 - TRBD2 CASSSPSEGLESETQYF TGTGCCAGCAGCTCACCCAGCGAGGGACTAGAGTCAGAGACCCAGTACTTC
TRBJ2-7 14 TRBV19 - TRBD1 CASSPDRASYEQYF TGTGCCAGTAGCCCGGACAGGGCATCCTACGAGCAGTACTTC
TRBJ2-5 13 TRBV10-3 - - CAISETGLGSQYF TGTGCCATCAGTGAGACTGGTTTGGGGTCCCAGTACTTC
TRBJ1-1 17 TRBV9 - - CASSPTRGGLWFTEAFF TGTGCCAGCAGCCCGACGCGGGGCGGATTATGGTTCACTGAAGCTTTCTTT
TRBJ2-5 15 TRBV5-1 many TRBD2 CASSLLKGLRETQYF TGCGCCAGCAGCTTGCTCAAGGGACTAAGAGAGACCCAGTACTTC
TRBJ1-3 16 TRBV9 - - CASSPGHRRKGDTIYF TGTGCCAGCAGCCCTGGGCACAGGAGGAAGGGGGACACCATATATTTT
TRBJ1-1 12 TRBV20-1 - - CSAPPRSTEAFF TGCAGTGCTCCACCCAGGTCTACTGAAGCTTTCTTT
TRBJ1-1 17 TRBV5-1 - - CASSLAVRQRRTTEAFF TGCGCCAGCAGCTTGGCCGTCAGGCAGAGACGGACAACTGAAGCTTTCTTT
TRBJ2-5 15 TRBV19 - TRBD1 CASSVVDRGGETQYF TGTGCCAGTTCAGTAGTAGACAGGGGAGGAGAGACCCAGTACTTC
TRBJ1-4 14 TRBV6-1 - - CASSVETGSEKLFF TGTGCCAGCAGTGTTGAGACAGGATCCGAAAAACTGTTTTTT
TRBJ2-7 16 TRBV6-1 many TRBD2 CASSLNSGTSSYEQYF TGTGCCAGCAGTTTGAACTCCGGGACTAGTTCCTACGAGCAGTACTTC
TRBJ1-6 14 TRBV20-1 few - CSTRRTFTNSPLHF TGCAGTACTCGGAGGACATTCACCAATTCACCCCTCCACTTT
TRBJ2-3 16 TRBV5-4 - - CASSSAAGEGTDTQYF TGTGCCAGCAGCTCCGCAGCAGGGGAGGGAACAGATACGCAGTATTTT
TRBJ1-1 16 TRBV20-1 - - CSAKRHRDRMNTEAFF TGCAGTGCTAAGCGGCATCGGGACCGAATGAACACTGAAGCTTTCTTT
TRBJ2-7 13 TRBV7-2 - - CASSHNPSYEQYF TGTGCCAGCAGCCACAACCCCTCCTACGAGCAGTACTTC
TRBJ2-2 14 TRBV12-3/TRBV12-4 few - CASSLRLASGELFF TGTGCCAGCAGTTTACGCCTAGCATCAGGGGAGCTGTTTTTT
TRBJ1-1 14 TRBV6-2/TRBV6-3 - - CASSYEDIRGEAFF TGTGCCAGCAGTTATGAGGACATTCGGGGTGAAGCTTTCTTT
TRBJ2-5 13 TRBV29-1 - TRBD2 CSAGGGRLETQYF TGCAGCGCGGGGGGGGGGAGGTTGGAGACCCAGTACTTC
TRBJ2-3 15 TRBV9 - - CASSVATLGTDTQYF TGTGCCAGCAGCGTAGCTACTTTGGGCACAGATACGCAGTATTTT
TRBJ1-5 16 TRBV19 - - CASRVGTGAYNQPQHF TGTGCCAGTAGGGTAGGGACGGGGGCCTACAATCAGCCCCAGCATTTT
TRBJ1-3 15 TRBV12-3/TRBV12-4 - - CASDLGGKRGNTIYF TGTGCCAGCGACCTTGGGGGAAAGAGGGGAAACACCATATATTTT
TRBJ1-3 14 TRBV7-9 - - CASSLQVSGNTIYF TGTGCCAGCAGCTTACAGGTCTCTGGAAACACCATATATTTT
TRBJ1-1 15 TRBV10-3 - - CAISEIGRENTEAFF TGTGCCATCAGTGAGATAGGGCGGGAGAACACTGAAGCTTTCTTT
TRBJ2-7 13 TRBV11-1 - - CASSLTKGNEQYF TGTGCCAGCAGCTTGACGAAGGGCAACGAGCAGTACTTC
TRBJ2-7 14 TRBV9 once - CASSTRQDLDEQYF TGTGCCAGCAGCACACGACAGGACCTTGACGAGCAGTACTTC
TRBJ1-1 14 TRBV20-1 - - CSATATGGNTEAFF TGCAGTGCAACTGCGACGGGGGGGAACACTGAAGCTTTCTTT
TRBJ1-6 14 TRBV20-1 - TRBD1 CGANPGQNNSPLHF TGCGGTGCGAACCCGGGACAGAATAATTCACCCCTCCACTTT
TRBJ2-7 15 TRBV6-1 - - CASSEPGRDTGEQYF TGTGCCAGCAGTGAGCCAGGGAGGGACACCGGGGAGCAGTACTTC
TRBJ2-7 14 TRBV6-1 many TRBD1 CASRMTGDYYEQYF TGTGCCAGCAGGATGACAGGGGATTACTACGAGCAGTACTTC
TRBJ2-5 16 TRBV10-1 - - CASSEAGTEVQETQYF TGCGCCAGCAGTGAGGCAGGGACCGAGGTACAAGAGACCCAGTACTTC
TRBJ2-7 15 TRBV4-3 few - CASSQGQGGGYEQYF TGCGCCAGCAGCCAAGGTCAAGGGGGAGGCTACGAGCAGTACTTC
TRBJ2-7 15 TRBV7-9 - - CASSLPGTRSYEQYF TGTGCCAGCAGCTTACCCGGGACACGTTCCTACGAGCAGTACTTC
TRBJ2-5 14 TRBV24-1 few TRBD1 CATSNQGAGETQYF TGTGCCACCAGTAATCAGGGGGCTGGGGAGACCCAGTACTTC
TRBJ1-2 11 TRBV29-1 - - CSVEADYGYTF TGCAGCGTTGAGGCAGACTATGGCTACACCTTC
TRBJ1-1 16 TRBV10-3 - - CAISESSTGGSLGAFF TGTGCCATCAGTGAGTCCTCTACGGGAGGGAGCTTGGGGGCTTTCTTT
TRBJ2-7 15 TRBV24-1 once - CATSDSRGPLYEQYF TGTGCCACCAGTGATTCGCGAGGCCCTCTCTACGAGCAGTACTTC
TRBJ2-7 15 TRBV20-1 - TRBD2 CSAWLAGAIVYEQYF TGCAGTGCATGGCTAGCGGGGGCCATAGTCTACGAGCAGTACTTC
TRBJ2-3 17 TRBV7-2 - TRBD2 CASSLEGLAGSTDTQYF TGCGCCAGCAGCTTAGAAGGGCTAGCGGGTAGCACAGATACGCAGTATTTT
TRBJ2-2 15 TRBV6-5 - - CASSYSRRSTGELFF TGTGCCAGCAGTTACTCGAGGCGAAGCACCGGGGAGCTGTTTTTT
TRBJ2-2 15 TRBV24-1 - - CATSDDPGYTGELFF TGTGCCACCAGTGATGACCCCGGCTACACCGGGGAGCTGTTTTTT
TRBJ2-1 16 TRBV5-1 - TRBD1 CASSQDPDRAYNEQFF TGCGCCAGCAGCCAAGATCCTGACAGGGCCTACAATGAGCAGTTCTTC
TRBJ2-1 17 TRBV11-2 many TRBD2 CASSLDRAGENWDEQFF TGTGCCAGCAGCTTAGATCGGGCGGGAGAAAATTGGGATGAGCAGTTCTTC
TRBJ2-7 12 TRBV19 - - CASRNTGPERYF TGTGCCAGTAGAAATACAGGGCCCGAGCGGTACTTC
TRBJ1-1 15 TRBV19 - TRBD1 CATRDRVSSSAEAFF TGTGCCACTCGGGACAGGGTTTCTTCCAGCGCTGAAGCTTTCTTT
TRBJ1-2 13 TRBV5-8 - - CASSFAIGVGYTF TGTGCCAGCAGCTTTGCTATCGGGGTTGGCTACACCTTC
TRBJ2-3 15 TRBV7-6 - TRBD2 CASSLLAGGPNTQYF TGTGCCAGCAGCTTATTAGCGGGGGGGCCAAATACGCAGTATTTT
TRBJ2-1 13 TRBV28 many - CASSLGTSGEQFF TGTGCCAGCAGTCTTGGGACTTCCGGCGAGCAGTTCTTC
TRBJ2-7 14 TRBV7-6 - - CASSGAGSNYEQYF TGTGCCAGCAGTGGGGCAGGTTCTAACTACGAGCAGTACTTC